This paragraph reports one T cell receptor beta chain. The CDR3 extends over 14 amino acids. The germline CDR1 and CDR2 sequences are SGDLS and YYNGEE. The ends lost 3 bases at V and 7 bases at J; junction bases unmatched: 10. The source of the sample is a study of blood T cell repertoires in COVID-19. Study details: Recovery meant two consecutive negative NP/OP PCR tests, professional clearance, or resolved symptoms.

Measured with immunoSEQ multiplex PCR; TCRdb has only the in-frame clones, and not every one. The sample has about 230,000 clones, approximately 87% seen once; the top ten hold approximately 3.3%. V is TRBV9 and J is TRBJ2-7; 7 bases align to TRBD1. This receptor was taken from a woman between 50 and 59 years old in a cohort exposed to, infected with or recovered from COVID-19 (not recorded which). Sequencing was done on a sample of PBMCs or T cells enriched from blood (not recorded which). The CDR3 region is CASSAGQLSREQYF. The CDR3 nucleotides read TGTGCCAGCAGCGCGGGACAGCTGTCTCGGGAGCAGTACTTC.